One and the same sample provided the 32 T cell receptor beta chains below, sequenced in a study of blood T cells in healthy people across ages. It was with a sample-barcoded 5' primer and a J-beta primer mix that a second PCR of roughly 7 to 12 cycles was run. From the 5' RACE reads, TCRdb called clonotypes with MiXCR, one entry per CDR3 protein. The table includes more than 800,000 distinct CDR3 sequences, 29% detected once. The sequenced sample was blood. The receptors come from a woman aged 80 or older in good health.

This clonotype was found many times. The CDR3 protein is CASSYGGGNYNEQFF. CDR3 sequence (DNA): TGTGCCAGCAGTTACGGGGGGGGCAACTACAATGAGCAGTTCTTC. The rearrangement joins TRBV6-2 or TRBV6-3 to TRBJ2-1; maybe TRBD2 (7 bases). Germline CDR1 MNHEY, CDR2 SVGEGT. CDR3 size: 15 residues. The V gene lost 2 bases and the J gene lost 3 bases, with 11 bases spanning the gap.

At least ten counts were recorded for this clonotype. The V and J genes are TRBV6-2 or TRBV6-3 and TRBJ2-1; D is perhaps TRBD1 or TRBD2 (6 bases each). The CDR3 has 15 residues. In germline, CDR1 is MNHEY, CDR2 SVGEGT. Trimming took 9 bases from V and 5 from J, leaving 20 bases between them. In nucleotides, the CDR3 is TGTGCCAGTAAAAGGGGGGACGCAGAGGACAATGAGCAGTTCTTC. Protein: CASKRGDAEDNEQFF.

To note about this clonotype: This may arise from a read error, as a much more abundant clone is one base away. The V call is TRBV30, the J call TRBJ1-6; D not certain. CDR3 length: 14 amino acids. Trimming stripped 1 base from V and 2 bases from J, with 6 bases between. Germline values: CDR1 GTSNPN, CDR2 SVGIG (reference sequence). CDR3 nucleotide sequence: TGTGCCTGGAGTGGGGGAGCCTATAATTCACCCCTCCACTTT. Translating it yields CAWSGGAYNSPLHF.

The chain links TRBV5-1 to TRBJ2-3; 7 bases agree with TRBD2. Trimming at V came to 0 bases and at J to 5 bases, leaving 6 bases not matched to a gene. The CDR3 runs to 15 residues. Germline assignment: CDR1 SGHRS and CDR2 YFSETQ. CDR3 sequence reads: CASSLVLGGGDTQYF. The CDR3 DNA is TGCGCCAGCAGCTTGGTATTGGGCGGGGGAGATACGCAGTATTTT.

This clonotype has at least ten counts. CDR3 region: CASKNPGVRNEQFF. CDR3 bases: TGCGCCAGCAAAAATCCGGGGGTCCGAAATGAGCAGTTCTTC. The rearrangement uses TRBV10-2 and TRBJ2-1; possibly TRBD2 for D (6 bases). The CDR3 loop spans 14 amino acids. With 7 bases removed from V and 7 bases from J, the gap between germline ends came to 17 bases. Germline values: CDR1 WSHSY, CDR2 SAAADI.

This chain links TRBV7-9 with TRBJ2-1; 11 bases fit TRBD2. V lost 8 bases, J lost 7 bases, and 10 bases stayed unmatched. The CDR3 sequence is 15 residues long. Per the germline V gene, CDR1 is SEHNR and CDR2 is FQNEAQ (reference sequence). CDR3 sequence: CASRGALAGGNEQFF. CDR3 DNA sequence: TGTGCCAGCCGTGGGGCCTTAGCGGGGGGGAATGAGCAGTTCTTC.

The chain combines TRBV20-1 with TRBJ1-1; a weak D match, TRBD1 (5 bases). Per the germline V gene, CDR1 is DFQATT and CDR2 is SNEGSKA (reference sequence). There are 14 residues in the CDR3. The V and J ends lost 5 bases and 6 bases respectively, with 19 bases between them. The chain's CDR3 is CSASEAGTLSEAFF. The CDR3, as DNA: TGCAGTGCTTCCGAAGCAGGGACCTTGTCTGAAGCTTTCTTT.

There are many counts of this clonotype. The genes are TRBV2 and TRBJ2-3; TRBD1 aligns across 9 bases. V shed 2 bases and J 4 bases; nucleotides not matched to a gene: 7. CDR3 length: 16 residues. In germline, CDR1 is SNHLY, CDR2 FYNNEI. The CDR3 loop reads CASSERGQGSADTQYF. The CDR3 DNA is TGTGCCAGCAGTGAACGAGGACAGGGGAGCGCAGATACGCAGTATTTT.

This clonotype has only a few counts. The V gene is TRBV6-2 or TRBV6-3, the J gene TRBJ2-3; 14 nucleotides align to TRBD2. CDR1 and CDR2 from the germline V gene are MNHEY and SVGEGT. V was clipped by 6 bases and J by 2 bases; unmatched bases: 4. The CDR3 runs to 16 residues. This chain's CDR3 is CASSGGLAGDTDTQYF. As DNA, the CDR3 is TGTGCCAGCAGCGGGGGACTAGCGGGGGACACAGATACGCAGTATTTT.

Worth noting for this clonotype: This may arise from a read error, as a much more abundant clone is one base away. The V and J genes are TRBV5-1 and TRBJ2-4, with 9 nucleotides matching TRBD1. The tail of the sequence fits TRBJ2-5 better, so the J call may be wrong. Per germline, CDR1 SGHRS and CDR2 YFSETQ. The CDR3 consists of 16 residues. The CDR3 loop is CASSFSRDRASETQYF. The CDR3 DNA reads TGCGCCAGCAGCTTTTCCCGGGACAGGGCATCGGAGACCCAGTACTTC.

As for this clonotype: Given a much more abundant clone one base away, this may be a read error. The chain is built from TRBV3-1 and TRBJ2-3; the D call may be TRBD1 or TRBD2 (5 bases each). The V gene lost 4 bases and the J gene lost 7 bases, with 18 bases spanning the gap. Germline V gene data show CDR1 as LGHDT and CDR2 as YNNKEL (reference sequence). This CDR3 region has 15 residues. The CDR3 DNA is TGTGCCAGCAGCCTAAAATCCGGGGCAGGGAATACGCAGTATTTT. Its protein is CASSLKSGAGNTQYF.

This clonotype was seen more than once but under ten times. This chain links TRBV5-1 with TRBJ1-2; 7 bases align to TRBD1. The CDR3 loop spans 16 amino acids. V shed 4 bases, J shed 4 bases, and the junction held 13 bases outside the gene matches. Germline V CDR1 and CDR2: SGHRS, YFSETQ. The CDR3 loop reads CASSGPGTAGPYGYTF. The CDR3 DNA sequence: TGCGCCAGCAGCGGACCAGGGACAGCCGGCCCCTATGGCTACACCTTC.

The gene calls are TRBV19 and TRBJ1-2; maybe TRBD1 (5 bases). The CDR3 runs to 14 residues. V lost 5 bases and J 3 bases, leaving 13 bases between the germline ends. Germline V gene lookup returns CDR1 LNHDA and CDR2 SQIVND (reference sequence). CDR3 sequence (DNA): TGTGCCAGTAGTCGGGACCCCACCTACTATGGCTACACCTTC. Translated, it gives CASSRDPTYYGYTF.

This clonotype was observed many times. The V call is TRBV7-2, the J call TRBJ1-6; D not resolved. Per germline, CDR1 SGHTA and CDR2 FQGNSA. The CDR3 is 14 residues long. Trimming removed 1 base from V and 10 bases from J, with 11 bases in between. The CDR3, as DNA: TGTGCCAGCAGCTTAGTAGCCATTAGATCACCCCTCCACTTT. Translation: CASSLVAIRSPLHF.

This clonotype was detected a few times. The CDR3 here is CASSVVGQGGYGYTF. DNA of the CDR3: TGTGCCAGCAGCGTAGTCGGACAGGGGGGCTATGGCTACACCTTC. The chain uses TRBV9 and TRBJ1-2; TRBD1 matches at 10 bases. This CDR3 spans 15 amino acids. CDR1 is SGDLS and CDR2 is YYNGEE in the germline V gene. Trimming removed 0 bases from V and 4 bases from J; junction bases left unmatched: 3.

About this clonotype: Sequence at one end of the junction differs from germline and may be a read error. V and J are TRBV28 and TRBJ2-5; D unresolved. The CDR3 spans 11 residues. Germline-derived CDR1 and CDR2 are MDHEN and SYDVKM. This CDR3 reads CVSSSWETQYF. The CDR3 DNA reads TGTGTCAGCAGTTCATGGGAGACCCAGTACTTC.

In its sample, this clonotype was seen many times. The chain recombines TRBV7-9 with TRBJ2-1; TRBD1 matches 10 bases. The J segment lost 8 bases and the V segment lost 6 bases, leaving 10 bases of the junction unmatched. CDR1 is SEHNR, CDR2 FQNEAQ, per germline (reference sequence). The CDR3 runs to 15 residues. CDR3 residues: CASRRRDRGVDEQFF. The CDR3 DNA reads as TGTGCCAGCAGGCGCCGGGACAGGGGTGTAGATGAGCAGTTCTTC. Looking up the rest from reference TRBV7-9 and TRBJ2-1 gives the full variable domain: DTGVSQNPRHKITKRGQNVTFRCDPISEHNRLYWYRQTLGQGPEFLTYFQNEAQLEKSRLLSDRFSAERPKGSFSTLEIQRTEQGDSAMYLCASRRRDRGVDEQFFGPGTRLTVL.

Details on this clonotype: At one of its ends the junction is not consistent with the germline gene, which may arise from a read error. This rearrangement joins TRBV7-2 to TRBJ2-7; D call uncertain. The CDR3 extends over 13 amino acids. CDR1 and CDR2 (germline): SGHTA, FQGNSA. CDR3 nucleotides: TGTGCCTGCAGCTTACCCCGGGCCTACGAGCAGTACTTC. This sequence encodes CACSLPRAYEQYF.

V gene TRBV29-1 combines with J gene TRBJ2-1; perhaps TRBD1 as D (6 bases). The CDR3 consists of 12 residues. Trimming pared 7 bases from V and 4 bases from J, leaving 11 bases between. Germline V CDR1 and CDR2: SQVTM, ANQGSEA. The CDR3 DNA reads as TGCAGCGGGGGGCAGCTATACAATGAGCAGTTCTTC. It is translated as CSGGQLYNEQFF.

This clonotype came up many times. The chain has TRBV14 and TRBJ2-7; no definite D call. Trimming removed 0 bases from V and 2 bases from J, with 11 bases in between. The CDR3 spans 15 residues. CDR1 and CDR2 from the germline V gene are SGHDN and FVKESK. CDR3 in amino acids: CASSQEGKRAYEQYF. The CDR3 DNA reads TGTGCCAGCAGCCAAGAAGGGAAAAGGGCCTACGAGCAGTACTTC. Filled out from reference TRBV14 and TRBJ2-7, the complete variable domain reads EAGVTQFPSHSVIEKGQTVTLRCDPISGHDNLYWYRRVMGKEIKFLLHFVKESKQDESGMPNNRFLAERTGGTYSTLKVQPAELEDSGVYFCASSQEGKRAYEQYFGPGTRLTVT.

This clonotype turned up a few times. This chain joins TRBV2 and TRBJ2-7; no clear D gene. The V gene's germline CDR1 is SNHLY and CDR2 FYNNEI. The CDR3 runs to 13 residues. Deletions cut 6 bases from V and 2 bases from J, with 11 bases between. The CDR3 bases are TGTGCCAGCAGACGAGAAAGCACCTACGAGCAGTACTTC. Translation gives CASRRESTYEQYF.

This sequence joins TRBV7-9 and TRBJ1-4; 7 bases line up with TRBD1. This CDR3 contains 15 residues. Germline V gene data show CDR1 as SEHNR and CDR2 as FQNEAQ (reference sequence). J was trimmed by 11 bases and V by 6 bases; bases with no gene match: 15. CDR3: CASSLTPGQPLKLFF. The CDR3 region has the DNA TGTGCCAGCAGTTTAACCCCGGGACAGCCTCTTAAACTGTTTTTT.

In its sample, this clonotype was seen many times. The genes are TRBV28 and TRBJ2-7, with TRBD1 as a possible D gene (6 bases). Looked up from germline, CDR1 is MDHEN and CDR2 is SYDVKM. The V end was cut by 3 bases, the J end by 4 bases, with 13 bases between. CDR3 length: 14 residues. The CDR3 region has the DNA TGTGCCAGCAGTTTCGGCCCCAGGGGATACGAGCAGTACTTC. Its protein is CASSFGPRGYEQYF.

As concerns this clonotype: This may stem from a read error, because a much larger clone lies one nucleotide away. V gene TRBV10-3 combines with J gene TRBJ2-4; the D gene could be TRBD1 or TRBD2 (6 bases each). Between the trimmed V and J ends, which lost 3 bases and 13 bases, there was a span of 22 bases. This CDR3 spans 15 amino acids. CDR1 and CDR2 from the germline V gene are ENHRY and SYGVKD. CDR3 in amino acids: CAISDTGFGGGEQYF. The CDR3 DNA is TGTGCCATCAGTGATACAGGATTTGGAGGGGGTGAGCAGTACTTC.

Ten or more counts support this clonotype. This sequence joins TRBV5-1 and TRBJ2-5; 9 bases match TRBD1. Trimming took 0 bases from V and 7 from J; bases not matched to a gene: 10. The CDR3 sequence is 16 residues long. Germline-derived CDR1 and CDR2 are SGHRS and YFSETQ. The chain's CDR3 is CASSLASGQGVTTQYF. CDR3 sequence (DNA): TGCGCCAGCAGCTTGGCCTCGGGACAGGGTGTAACGACCCAGTACTTC.

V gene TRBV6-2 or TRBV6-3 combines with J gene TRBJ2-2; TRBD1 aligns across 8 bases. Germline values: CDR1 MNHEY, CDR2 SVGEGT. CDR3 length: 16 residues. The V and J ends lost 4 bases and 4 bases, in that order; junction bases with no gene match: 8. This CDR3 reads CASSFDRGRSTGELFF. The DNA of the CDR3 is TGTGCCAGCAGTTTTGACAGGGGAAGGAGCACCGGGGAGCTGTTTTTT.

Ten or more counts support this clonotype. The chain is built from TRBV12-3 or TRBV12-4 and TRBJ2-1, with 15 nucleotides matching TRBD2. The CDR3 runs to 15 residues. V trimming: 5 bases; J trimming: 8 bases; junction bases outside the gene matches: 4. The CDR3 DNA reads TGTGCCAGCAGTGGACTAGCGGGGGGGTGGGATGAGCAGTTCTTC. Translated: CASSGLAGGWDEQFF.

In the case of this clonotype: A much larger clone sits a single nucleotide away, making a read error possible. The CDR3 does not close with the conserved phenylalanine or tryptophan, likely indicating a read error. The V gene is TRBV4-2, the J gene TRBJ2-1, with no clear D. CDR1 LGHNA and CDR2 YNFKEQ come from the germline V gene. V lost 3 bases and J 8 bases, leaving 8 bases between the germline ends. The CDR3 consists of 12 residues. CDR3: CASSQLKDEQFV. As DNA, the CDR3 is TGTGCCAGCAGCCAGTTGAAGGATGAGCAGTTCGTC.

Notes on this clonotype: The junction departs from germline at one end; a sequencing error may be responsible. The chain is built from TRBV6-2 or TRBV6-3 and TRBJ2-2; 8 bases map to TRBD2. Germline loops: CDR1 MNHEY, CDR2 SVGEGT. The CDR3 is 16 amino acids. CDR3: CASGGAGAKNTGERFF. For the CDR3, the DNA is TGTGCCAGTGGGGGAGCGGGGGCCAAGAACACCGGGGAGCGGTTTTTT.

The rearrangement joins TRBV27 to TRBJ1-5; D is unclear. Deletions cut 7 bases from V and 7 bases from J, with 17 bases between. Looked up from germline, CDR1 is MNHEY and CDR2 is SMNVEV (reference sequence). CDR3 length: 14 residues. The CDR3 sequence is CASMKLNAGQPQHF. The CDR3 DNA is TGTGCCAGCATGAAATTAAACGCCGGGCAGCCCCAGCATTTT.

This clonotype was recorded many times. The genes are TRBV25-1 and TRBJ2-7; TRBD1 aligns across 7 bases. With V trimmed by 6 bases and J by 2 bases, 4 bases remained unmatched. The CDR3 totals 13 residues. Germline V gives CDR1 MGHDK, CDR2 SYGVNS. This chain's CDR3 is CASRRQGTYEQYF. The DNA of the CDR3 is TGTGCCAGCAGAAGACAGGGAACCTACGAGCAGTACTTC.

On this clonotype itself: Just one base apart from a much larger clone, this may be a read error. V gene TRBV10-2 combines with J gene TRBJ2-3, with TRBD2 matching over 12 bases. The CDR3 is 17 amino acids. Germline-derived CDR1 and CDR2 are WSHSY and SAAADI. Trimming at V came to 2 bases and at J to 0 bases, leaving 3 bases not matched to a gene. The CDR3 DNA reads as TGCGCCAGCAGTGAGAAAGGGACTAGCGGGAGCACAGATACGCAGTATTTT. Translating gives CASSEKGTSGSTDTQYF.